This TCR beta chain derives from a study of cytomegalovirus exposure and HLA in healthy donors. Study overall: An early release of data contained about 85 million unique TCRs, which came from HLA-typed donors.

Use of 60 Vbeta and 13 Jbeta primers characterized the PCR. TCRdb keeps only in-frame clones here, not all; method: immunoSEQ multiplex PCR. In the table there are 100,000 to 150,000 clones, around 72% of which are singletons. Study results and limitations: A later analysis linked a missense DCLRE1C variant to TCR beta V- and J-gene trimming. As was reported, the HLA-A and HLA-B alleles of most subjects were accurately predicted from TCR beta sequences.

About this clone itself: No antigen is known for it.

This clonotype originated in a man between 50 and 59 years old in good health and CMV-seropositive. Sequencing was performed on PBMCs.

The CDR3 DNA is TGTGCCAGCAGTGGCGGCGCTAGCGGACGCTCCTACGAGCAGTACTTC. The encoded protein is CASSGGASGRSYEQYF. V is TRBV6-1 and J is TRBJ2-7; TRBD2 matches at 7 bases. Losses at the gene ends were 4 bases for V and 0 bases for J; bases not matched to a gene: 9. CDR1 is MNHNS and CDR2 is SASEGT in the germline V gene. CDR3 length: 16 residues.